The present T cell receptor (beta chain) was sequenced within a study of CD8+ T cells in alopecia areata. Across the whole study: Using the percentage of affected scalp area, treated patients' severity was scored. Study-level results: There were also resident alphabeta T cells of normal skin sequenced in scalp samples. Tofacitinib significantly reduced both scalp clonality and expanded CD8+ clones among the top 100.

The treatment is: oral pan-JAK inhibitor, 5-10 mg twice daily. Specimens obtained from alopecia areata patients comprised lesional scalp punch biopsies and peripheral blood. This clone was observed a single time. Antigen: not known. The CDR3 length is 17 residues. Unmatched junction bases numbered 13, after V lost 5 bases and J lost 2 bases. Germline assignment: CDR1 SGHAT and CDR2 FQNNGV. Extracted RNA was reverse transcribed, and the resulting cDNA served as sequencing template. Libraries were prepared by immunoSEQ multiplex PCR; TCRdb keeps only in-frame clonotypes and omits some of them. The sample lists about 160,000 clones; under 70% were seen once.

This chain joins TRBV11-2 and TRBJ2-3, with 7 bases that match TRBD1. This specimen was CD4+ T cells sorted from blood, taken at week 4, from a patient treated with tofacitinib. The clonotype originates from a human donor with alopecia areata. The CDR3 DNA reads TGTGCCAGCAGCACAAACAGGGGCCGTTTTACCACAGATACGCAGTATTTT. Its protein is CASSTNRGRFTTDTQYF.